This T cell receptor beta chain was recorded in a study of T cell responses to AZD1222 COVID-19 vaccine (dated by TCRdb to the early 2020s). Regarding the complete study: AZD1222 recipients given second doses at about 4 weeks or at about 12 weeks were pooled, since spike-specific TCR depth and breadth were not found to differ between the two schedules. Trial participants were enrolled by age into 18-55, 56-69 and 70-plus year subgroups, with about 150, 28 and 57 TCR-sequenced participants respectively. A total of 230 to 250 trial participants underwent TCR sequencing, of whom 200 to 220 received two doses of AZD1222 and some 26 received two doses of the MenACWY control vaccine.

The CDR3 regions of human TCRbeta chains were analyzed by immunosequencing. The study's processing was this. TCRs in the repertoires were compared against a reference library of SARS-CoV-2-specific TCRs that had been generated with the MIRA antigen-specificity platform. Breadth was defined as the fraction of unique TCRs that were SARS-CoV-2-associated. Depth was defined as the fraction of total T cells that were SARS-CoV-2-associated. Each spike-specific TCR was assigned to its reactive spike region and to a CD4 or CD8 class using the MIRA data. Log10-transformed breadth and depth values were compared by one-way ANOVA with Sidak's multiple comparisons tests. TCRdb re-hosts the immuneACCESS table, in-frame sequences only. Its copies lack some clones; in the studies checked, an unresolved V gene accounts for under half of them, and the cause for the rest is not known. V and J calls and clone size are those listed in that table; D and trimming were worked out from the DNA. Across this sample there are roughly 76,000 clones, with roughly 84% seen only once. The leading ten clones occupy 11% of the sample.

This specimen's time point label, interpreted: baseline before first vaccination. Vaccinee samples came from UK trials COV001 and COV002, including a single-blind randomized controlled phase 2/3 trial of AZD1222 (ChAdOx1 nCoV-19) in healthy adults. For TCRbeta chain sequencing, PBMC samples from trial participants were taken at day 0 and at day 28 after the second dose. What the authors observed across the whole study: Conclusions about previously exposed vaccinees were limited because only six or seven AZD1222 recipients were SARS-CoV-2 seropositive at baseline. Because no day 14 peak-response samples were available, the repertoires could be characterized only after the peak T cell response. The vaccine-associated CD4 TCRs covered the entire spike protein, and the dominant responses fell in regions 160-218 and 743-854. Epitopes outside the regions mutated in the B.1.351 and B.1.1.7 variants were reportedly recognized by nearly half of the unique spike-specific TCRs. The 56-69-year group was small, and its depth increase did not reach significance, likely because of low power. Most participants were white British and females outnumbered males, and the authors suggested that clonal diversity may have been underestimated. A significant rise in spike-specific TCR breadth and depth was observed after two AZD1222 doses relative to day 0 and relative to MenACWY recipients.

V loses 4 bases, J loses 6 bases, and the germline ends lie 18 bases apart. The germline V gene provides CDR1 LGHNA and CDR2 YNFKEQ. From the cysteine through the phenylalanine, the CDR3 covers 15 amino acids. This entry keeps only the CDR3 DNA: 45 bases, framed from base 1. About this clone itself: The antigen it recognizes is unknown. Base qualities are not recorded, but no much larger clone differs from it by a single base.

This sequence uses TRBV4-2 and TRBJ1-2, with the D gene uncertain. The receptor comes from an adult in good health. This specimen was peripheral blood, taken on day 0 of AZD1222 vaccination. The base sequence is TGTGCCAGCAGCCCGCTCGGTGTTGGAGAGGATGGCTACACCTTC. Translated, this gives CASSPLGVGEDGYTF.